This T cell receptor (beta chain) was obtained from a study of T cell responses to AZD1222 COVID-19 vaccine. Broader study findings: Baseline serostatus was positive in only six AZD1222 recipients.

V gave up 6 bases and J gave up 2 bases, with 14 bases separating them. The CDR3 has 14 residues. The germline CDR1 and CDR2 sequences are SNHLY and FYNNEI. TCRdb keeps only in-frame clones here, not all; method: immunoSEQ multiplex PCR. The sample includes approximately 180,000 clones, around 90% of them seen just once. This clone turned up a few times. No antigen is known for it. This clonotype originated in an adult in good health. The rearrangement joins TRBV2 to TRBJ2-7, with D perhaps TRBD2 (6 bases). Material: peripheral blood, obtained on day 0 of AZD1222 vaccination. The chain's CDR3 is CASRRGLSTYEQYF. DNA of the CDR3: TGTGCCAGCAGGAGGGGACTCAGTACCTACGAGCAGTACTTC. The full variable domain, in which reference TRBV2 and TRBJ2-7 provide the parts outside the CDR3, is EPEVTQTPSHQVTQMGQEVILRCVPISNHLYFYWYRQILGQKVEFLVSFYNNEISEKSEIFDDQFSVERPDGSNFTLKIRSTKLEDSAMYFCASRRGLSTYEQYFGPGTRLTVT.